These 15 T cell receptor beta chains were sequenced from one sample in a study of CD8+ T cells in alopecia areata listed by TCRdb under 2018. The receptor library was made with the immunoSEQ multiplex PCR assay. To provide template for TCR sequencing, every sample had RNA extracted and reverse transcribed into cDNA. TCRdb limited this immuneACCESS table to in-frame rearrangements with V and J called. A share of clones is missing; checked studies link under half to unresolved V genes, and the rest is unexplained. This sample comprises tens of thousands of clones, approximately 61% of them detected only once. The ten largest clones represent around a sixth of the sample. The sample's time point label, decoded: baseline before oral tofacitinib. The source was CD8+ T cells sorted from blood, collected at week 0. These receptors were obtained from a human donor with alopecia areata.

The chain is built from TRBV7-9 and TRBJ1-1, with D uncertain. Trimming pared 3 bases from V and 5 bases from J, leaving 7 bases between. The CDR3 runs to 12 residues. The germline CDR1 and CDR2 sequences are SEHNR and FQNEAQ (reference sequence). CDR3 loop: CASSLIGTEAFF. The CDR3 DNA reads TGTGCCAGCAGCTTGATTGGGACTGAAGCTTTCTTT. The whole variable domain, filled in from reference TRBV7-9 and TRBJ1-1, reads DTGVSQNPRHKITKRGQNVTFRCDPISEHNRLYWYRQTLGQGPEFLTYFQNEAQLEKSRLLSDRFSAERPKGSFSTLEIQRTEQGDSAMYLCASSLIGTEAFFGQGTRLTVV.

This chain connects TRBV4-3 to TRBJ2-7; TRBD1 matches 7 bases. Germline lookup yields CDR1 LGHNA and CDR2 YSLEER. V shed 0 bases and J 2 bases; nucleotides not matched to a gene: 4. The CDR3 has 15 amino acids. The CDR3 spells CASSQDPTGAYEQYF. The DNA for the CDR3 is TGCGCCAGCAGCCAAGATCCTACAGGGGCCTACGAGCAGTACTTC.

CDR3 loop: CAISTGGGDGYTF. The CDR3 DNA is TGTGCCATCAGCACAGGGGGTGGAGATGGCTACACCTTC. This sequence joins TRBV10-3 and TRBJ1-2; the match to TRBD1 covers 8 bases. CDR3 size: 13 residues. V dropped 6 bases and J dropped 6; count of bases not matched to a gene: 6. Per germline, CDR1 ENHRY and CDR2 SYGVKD.

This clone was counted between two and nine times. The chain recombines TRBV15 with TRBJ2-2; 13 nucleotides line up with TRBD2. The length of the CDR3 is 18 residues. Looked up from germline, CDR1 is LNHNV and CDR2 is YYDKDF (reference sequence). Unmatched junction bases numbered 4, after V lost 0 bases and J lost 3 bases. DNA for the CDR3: TGTGCCACCAGCAGAGATTGGACTAGCGGGGGATACACCGGGGAGCTGTTTTTT. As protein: CATSRDWTSGGYTGELFF.

CDR3 coding DNA: TGTGCCAGCAGTTTAAAGGAATACAGGGGGGGAATATTGTACGAGCAGTACTTC. Amino acid sequence: CASSLKEYRGGILYEQYF. This sequence joins TRBV28 and TRBJ2-7; weak D call: TRBD1 (8 bases). With 2 bases removed from V and 4 bases from J, the gap between germline ends came to 24 bases. CDR3 size: 18 residues. Looked up from germline, CDR1 is MDHEN and CDR2 is SYDVKM.

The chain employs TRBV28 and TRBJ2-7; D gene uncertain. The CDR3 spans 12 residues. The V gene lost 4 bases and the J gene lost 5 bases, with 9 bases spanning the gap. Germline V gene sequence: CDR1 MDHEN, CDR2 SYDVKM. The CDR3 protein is CASSYSGNEQYF. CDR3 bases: TGTGCCAGCAGTTATTCCGGCAACGAGCAGTACTTC.

The CDR3 reads CASSQYSWSYTGELFF. The CDR3 region has the DNA TGTGCCAGCAGCCAGTACTCCTGGAGCTACACCGGGGAGCTGTTTTTT. V usage is TRBV14 and J usage is TRBJ2-2; D not certain. Trimming took off 3 bases at V and 3 bases at J, with 14 bases between the two ends. Germline CDR1 reads SGHDN; CDR2 reads FVKESK. The CDR3 is 16 amino acids.

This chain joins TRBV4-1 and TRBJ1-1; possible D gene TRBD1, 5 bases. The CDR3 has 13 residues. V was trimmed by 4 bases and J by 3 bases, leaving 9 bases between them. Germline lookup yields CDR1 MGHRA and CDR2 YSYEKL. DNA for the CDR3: TGCGCCAGCAGCCTTAAAGGGGACACTGAAGCTTTCTTT. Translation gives CASSLKGDTEAFF.

The DNA of the CDR3 is TGCGCCAGCAGCTTCGGGACAGGGAGGTCTGAAGCTTTCTTT. It specifies CASSFGTGRSEAFF. The chain recombines TRBV5-1 with TRBJ1-1, with 9 nucleotides matching TRBD1. Germline V gene data show CDR1 as SGHRS and CDR2 as YFSETQ. The CDR3 has 14 amino acids. The V and J ends lost 2 bases and 6 bases, in that order; junction bases with no gene match: 5.

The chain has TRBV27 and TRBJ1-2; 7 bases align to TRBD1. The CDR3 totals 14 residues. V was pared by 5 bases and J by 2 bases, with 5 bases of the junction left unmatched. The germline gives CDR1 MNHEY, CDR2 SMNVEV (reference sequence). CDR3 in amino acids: CASSHLDRNYGYTF. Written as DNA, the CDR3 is TGTGCCAGCAGTCACTTGGACAGGAACTATGGCTACACCTTC.

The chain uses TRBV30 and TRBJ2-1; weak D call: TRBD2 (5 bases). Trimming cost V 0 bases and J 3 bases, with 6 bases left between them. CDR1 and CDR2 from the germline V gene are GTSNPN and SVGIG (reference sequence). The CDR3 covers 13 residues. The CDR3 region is CAWSVGVYNEQFF. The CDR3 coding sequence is TGTGCCTGGAGTGTCGGGGTCTACAATGAGCAGTTCTTC.

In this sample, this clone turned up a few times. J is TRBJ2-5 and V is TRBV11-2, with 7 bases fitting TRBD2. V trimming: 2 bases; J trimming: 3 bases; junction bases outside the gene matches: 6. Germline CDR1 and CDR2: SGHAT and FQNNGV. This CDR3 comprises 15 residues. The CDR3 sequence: CASSLTALAEETQYF. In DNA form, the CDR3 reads TGTGCCAGCAGCTTAACTGCCCTAGCGGAAGAGACCCAGTACTTC.

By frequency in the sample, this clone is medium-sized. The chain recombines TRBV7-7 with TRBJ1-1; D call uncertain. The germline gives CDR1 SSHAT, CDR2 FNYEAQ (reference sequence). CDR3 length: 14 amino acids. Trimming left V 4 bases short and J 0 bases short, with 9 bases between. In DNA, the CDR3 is TGTGCCAGCAGCTATCCTCCACTGAACACTGAAGCTTTCTTT. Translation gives CASSYPPLNTEAFF.

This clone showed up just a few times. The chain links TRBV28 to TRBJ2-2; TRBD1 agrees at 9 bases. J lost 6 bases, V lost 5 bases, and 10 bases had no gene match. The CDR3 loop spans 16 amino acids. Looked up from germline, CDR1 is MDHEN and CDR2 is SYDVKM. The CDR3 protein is CASSPSGTGLPGELFF. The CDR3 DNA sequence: TGTGCCAGCAGTCCCAGCGGGACAGGGCTTCCCGGGGAGCTGTTTTTT. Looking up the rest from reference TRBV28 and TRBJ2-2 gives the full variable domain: DVKVTQSSRYLVKRTGEKVFLECVQDMDHENMFWYRQDPGLGLRLIYFSYDVKMKEKGDIPEGYSVSREKKERFSLILESASTNQTSMYLCASSPSGTGLPGELFFGEGSRLTVL.

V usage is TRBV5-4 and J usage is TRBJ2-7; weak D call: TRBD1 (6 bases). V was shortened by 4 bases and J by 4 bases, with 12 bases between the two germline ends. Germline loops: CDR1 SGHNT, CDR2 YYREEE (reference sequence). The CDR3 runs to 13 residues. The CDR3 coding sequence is TGTGCCAGCAGCATCAGGGGAATTTACGAGCAGTACTTC. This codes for CASSIRGIYEQYF.